One sample yielded the 12 T cell receptor beta chains listed below, sequenced in a study of cytomegalovirus exposure and HLA in healthy donors. With 60 Vbeta and 13 Jbeta primers, the PCR was carried out. Some clones are missing from TCRdb's copy, which holds only in-frame ones; the method was immunoSEQ multiplex PCR. The table records over 110,000 clones, almost 85% of them present only once. Material: PBMCs. These receptors all come from a woman aged 55-70 years in good health and CMV-seropositive.

The chain links TRBV6-1 to TRBJ1-2; a weak D match, TRBD1 (6 bases). CDR1 MNHNS and CDR2 SASEGT come from the germline V gene. The CDR3 extends over 13 amino acids. The germline V and J ends were trimmed by 7 bases and 4 bases, with 13 bases remaining between them. Here the CDR3 DNA reads TGTGCCAGCACCATCACAGGGCCCTATGGCTACACCTTC. Translation: CASTITGPYGYTF.

The CDR3 region is CASSEQGANTEAFF. The CDR3 nucleotides are TGCGCCAGCAGCGAACAGGGGGCGAACACTGAAGCTTTCTTT. The chain is built from TRBV5-1 and TRBJ1-1, with 9 nucleotides matching TRBD1. Per germline, CDR1 SGHRS and CDR2 YFSETQ. With V trimmed by 4 bases and J by 1 base, 2 bases remained unmatched. The CDR3 totals 14 residues.

The V and J genes are TRBV25-1 and TRBJ2-7; 7 bases are shared with TRBD1. Trimming took 4 bases from V and 5 from J; bases not matched to a gene: 2. The CDR3 runs to 12 residues. Per the germline V gene, CDR1 is MGHDK and CDR2 is SYGVNS. The CDR3 spells CASSAQGDEQYF. CDR3 nucleotide sequence: TGTGCCAGCAGTGCCCAGGGGGACGAGCAGTACTTC.

The gene calls are TRBV2 and TRBJ1-2, with a possible D match to TRBD1 (5 bases). Trimming took off 10 bases at V and 4 bases at J, with 16 bases between the two ends. The CDR3 extends over 13 amino acids. Germline V lookup: CDR1 SNHLY, CDR2 FYNNEI. The CDR3 region is CATKQADTYGYTF. In nucleotides, the CDR3 is TGTGCCACTAAACAGGCCGATACCTATGGCTACACCTTC.

The chain has TRBV7-9 and TRBJ2-2; possibly TRBD2 for D (6 bases). CDR3 length equals 17 residues. The germline V and J ends were trimmed by 5 bases and 2 bases, with 18 bases remaining between them. CDR1 and CDR2 from the germline V gene are SEHNR and FQNEAQ (reference sequence). The CDR3 here is CASSPRRAQINTGELFF. As DNA, the CDR3 is TGTGCCAGCAGCCCCAGGAGGGCCCAAATAAACACCGGGGAGCTGTTTTTT.

This clone came up once. This chain connects TRBV5-4 to TRBJ2-1, with TRBD2 matching 10 bases. This CDR3 region has 15 residues. Germline V gene sequence: CDR1 SGHNT, CDR2 YYREEE (reference sequence). V shed 2 bases and J 5 bases; nucleotides not matched to a gene: 4. This CDR3 is CASSLAGGSHNEQFF. Here the CDR3 DNA reads TGTGCCAGCAGCTTAGCGGGAGGGTCCCACAATGAGCAGTTCTTC.

The chain couples TRBV7-2 to TRBJ2-1, with TRBD2 matching 12 bases. Per the germline V gene, CDR1 is SGHTA and CDR2 is FQGNSA. This CDR3 region has 15 residues. Germline trimming cut 2 bases from V and 10 bases from J; bases unmatched to any gene: 6. The chain's CDR3 is CASSLPPSGRGEQFF. The CDR3 DNA reads as TGTGCCAGCAGCTTACCCCCTAGCGGGAGGGGAGAGCAGTTCTTC.

In its sample, this clone was seen a few times. Other DNA variants within this sample encode the same CDR3. The chain couples TRBV19 to TRBJ1-1, with D possibly being TRBD1 (6 bases). V was pared by 2 bases and J by 4 bases, with 17 bases between. Per the germline V gene, CDR1 is LNHDA and CDR2 is SQIVND (reference sequence). The CDR3 sequence is 16 residues long. This CDR3 is CASSIRGTGRITEAFF. The CDR3 DNA follows: TGTGCCAGTAGTATAAGGGGCACAGGGCGGATCACTGAAGCTTTCTTT.

The chain joins TRBV28 to TRBJ2-3; TRBD2 matches 9 bases. The J segment lost 3 bases and the V segment lost 6 bases, leaving 7 bases of the junction unmatched. CDR1 is MDHEN, CDR2 SYDVKM, per germline. The CDR3 is 15 residues long. CDR3 sequence (DNA): TGTGCCAGCAGATTAGCGGGAGTGGGAACAGATACGCAGTATTTT. This translates into CASRLAGVGTDTQYF.

This chain uses TRBV28 with TRBJ1-4; weak D call: TRBD1 (6 bases). The ends were cut back, 3 bases at V and 7 bases at J, with 18 bases in the middle. This CDR3 is built from 16 residues. Germline CDR1 MDHEN, CDR2 SYDVKM. This CDR3 reads CASSFSLGQGIEKLFF. As DNA, the CDR3 is TGTGCCAGCAGTTTTTCCCTGGGGCAGGGGATTGAAAAACTGTTTTTT.

The rearrangement uses TRBV5-1 and TRBJ2-5, with 9 bases fitting TRBD2. CDR3 length equals 14 residues. Germline V gene data show CDR1 as SGHRS and CDR2 as YFSETQ. The J segment lost 5 bases and the V segment lost 2 bases, leaving 4 bases of the junction unmatched. The CDR3 coding sequence is TGCGCCAGCAGCTTAGGGACTAGCATTGAGACCCAGTACTTC. It codes for CASSLGTSIETQYF.

The chain couples TRBV28 to TRBJ2-7, with 12 bases fitting TRBD2. CDR3 length: 15 residues. Germline V gene lookup returns CDR1 MDHEN and CDR2 SYDVKM. Trimming cost V 4 bases and J 5 bases; bases outside gene matches: 6. CDR3 protein: CASSSLAGGRDEQYF. Written as DNA, the CDR3 is TGTGCCAGCAGTTCTCTAGCGGGAGGGAGGGACGAGCAGTACTTC.